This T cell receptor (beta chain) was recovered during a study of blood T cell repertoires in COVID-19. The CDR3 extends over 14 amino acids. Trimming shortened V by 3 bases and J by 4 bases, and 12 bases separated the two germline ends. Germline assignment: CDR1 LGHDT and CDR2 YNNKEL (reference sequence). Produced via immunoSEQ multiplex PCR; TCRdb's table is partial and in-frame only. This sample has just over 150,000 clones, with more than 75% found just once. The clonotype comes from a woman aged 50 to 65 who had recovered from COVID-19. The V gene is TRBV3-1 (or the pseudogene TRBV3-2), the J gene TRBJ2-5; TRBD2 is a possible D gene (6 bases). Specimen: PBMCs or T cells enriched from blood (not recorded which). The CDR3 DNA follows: TGTGCCAGCAGCCATGGGGACTCGCGAGAGACCCAGTACTTC. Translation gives CASSHGDSRETQYF.